The rows below give T cell receptor beta chains drawn from one sample of a study of cytomegalovirus exposure and HLA in healthy donors. The protocol was immunoSEQ multiplex PCR, while the TCRdb copy is restricted to in-frame clones and leaves out a portion. The data show over 90,000 clones, roughly 80% seen once. Sequenced sample: PBMCs. These TCRs come from a man aged 45-60 years in good health and CMV-seropositive. The CDR3 runs from the conserved cysteine through the conserved F or W. A D gene is named only where the DNA matches it firmly. Part of the rows lack a size; the others show once, few, many or a class for expanded clones.

TRBD2	-	TRBV5-8	TRBJ2-3	CASSRTSGIPTDTQYF	TGTGCCAGCAGCCGGACTAGCGGGATCCCCACAGATACGCAGTATTTT
TRBD1	-	TRBV5-6	TRBJ1-4	CASRRQGPNEKLFF	TGTGCCAGCAGGCGACAGGGTCCTAATGAAAAACTGTTTTTT
-	-	TRBV7-9	TRBJ1-4	CASSIPGGEKLFF	TGTGCCAGCAGCATTCCTGGGGGGGAAAAACTGTTTTTT
TRBD1	-	TRBV28	TRBJ1-4	CASRTGPTNEKLFF	TGTGCCAGCAGGACAGGGCCAACTAATGAAAAACTGTTTTTT
TRBD1	-	TRBV7-9	TRBJ2-2	CARTGQGTGELFF	TGTGCCAGGACGGGACAGGGTACCGGGGAGCTGTTTTTT
-	-	TRBV6-1	TRBJ1-5	CASGQDQPQHF	TGTGCCAGCGGTCAGGATCAGCCCCAGCATTTT
-	-	TRBV6-5	TRBJ1-2	CASRGRGVYGYTF	TGTGCCAGCAGGGGACGGGGGGTCTATGGCTACACCTTC
TRBD2	-	TRBV7-6	TRBJ2-7	CASSQRLAASYEQYF	TGTGCCAGCAGCCAACGACTAGCCGCGTCCTACGAGCAGTACTTC
-	-	TRBV5-6	TRBJ1-4	CASSLTVRSNEKLFF	TGTGCCAGCAGCTTGACAGTAAGGTCCAATGAAAAACTGTTTTTT
TRBD2	-	TRBV29-1	TRBJ2-7	CSVAGTSGSSSYEQYF	TGCAGCGTGGCCGGGACTAGCGGGAGTAGCTCCTACGAGCAGTACTTC
-	few	TRBV5-4	TRBJ2-7	CASSPSSGFSYEQYF	TGTGCCAGCAGCCCCTCGTCAGGGTTCTCCTACGAGCAGTACTTC
-	-	TRBV28	TRBJ1-1	CASRSPVLMNTEAFF	TGTGCCAGCCGGTCCCCGGTCCTAATGAACACTGAAGCTTTCTTT
TRBD2	once	TRBV11-3	TRBJ2-1	CASSLGSGTSRSYEQFF	TGTGCCAGCAGCTTGGGTTCCGGGACTAGCAGGAGTTATGAGCAGTTCTTC
TRBD1	-	TRBV7-6	TRBJ2-2	CASSLSRGRGGELFF	TGTGCCAGCAGCTTAAGCAGGGGGCGCGGCGGGGAGCTGTTTTTT
-	-	TRBV7-3	TRBJ2-2	CASSLTGGADTGELFF	TGTGCCAGCAGCTTAACAGGCGGGGCGGACACCGGGGAGCTGTTTTTT
-	-	TRBV27	TRBJ2-5	CASRTGTPETQYF	TGTGCCAGCAGAACCGGGACACCTGAGACCCAGTACTTC
-	-	TRBV7-2	TRBJ2-7	CASSHPQGSYEQYF	TGTGCCAGCAGCCACCCCCAGGGATCCTACGAGCAGTACTTC
TRBD1	few	TRBV5-6	TRBJ2-1	CASSLGQGRYEQFF	TGTGCCAGCAGCTTGGGACAGGGCCGCTATGAGCAGTTCTTC
-	-	TRBV18	TRBJ2-7	CASSPPGTGSMVEQYF	TGTGCCAGCTCACCACCTGGGACTGGCTCCATGGTGGAGCAGTACTTC
-	-	TRBV5-1	TRBJ2-5	CASRRGGEGQETQYF	TGCGCCAGCAGACGCGGGGGCGAGGGCCAAGAGACCCAGTACTTC
TRBD2	-	TRBV7-9	TRBJ2-7	CASSASGGYEQYF	TGTGCCAGCAGCGCTAGCGGGGGCTACGAGCAGTACTTC
-	-	TRBV15	TRBJ2-5	CATSRDQGPGETQYF	TGTGCCACCAGCAGAGATCAGGGGCCGGGGGAGACCCAGTACTTC